The text below deals with one T cell receptor beta chain. Germline V lookup: CDR1 PRHDT, CDR2 FYEKMQ (reference sequence). V lost 4 bases to trimming and J lost 8 bases; unmatched junction nucleotides: 9. CDR3 length equals 14 residues. Genomic DNA acted as the template from which TCR beta VDJ combination and CDR3 sequence profiling were carried out. TCRdb called the reads again in MiXCR, with one record for every CDR3 protein. The data show approximately 380,000 distinct CDR3 sequences, 65% to 80% seen once. The data were taken from a study of CD8+CD57+ T cells in acquired aplastic anemia. The gene calls are TRBV13 and TRBJ1-2; 8 nucleotides line up with TRBD1. Sequenced: sorted CD4+, CD8+, or CD8+CD57+ T cells (not recorded which) from PBMCs. The receptor was isolated from a human donor in good health, serving as a control. The CDR3 region is CASSSRGQGAGYTF. The CDR3, as DNA: TGTGCCAGCAGCTCACGCGGACAGGGAGCCGGCTACACCTTC.